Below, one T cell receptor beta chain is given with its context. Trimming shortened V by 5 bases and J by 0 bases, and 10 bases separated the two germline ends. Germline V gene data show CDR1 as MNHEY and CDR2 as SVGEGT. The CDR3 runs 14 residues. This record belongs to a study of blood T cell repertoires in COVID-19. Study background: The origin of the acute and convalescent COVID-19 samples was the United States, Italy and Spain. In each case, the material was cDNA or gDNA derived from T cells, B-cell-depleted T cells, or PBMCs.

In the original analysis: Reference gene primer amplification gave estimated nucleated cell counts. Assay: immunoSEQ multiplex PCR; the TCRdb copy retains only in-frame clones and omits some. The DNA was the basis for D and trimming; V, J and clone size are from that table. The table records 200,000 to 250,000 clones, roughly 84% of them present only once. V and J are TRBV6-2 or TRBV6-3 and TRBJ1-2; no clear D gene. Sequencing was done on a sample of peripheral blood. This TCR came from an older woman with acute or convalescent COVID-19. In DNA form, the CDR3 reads TGTGCCAGCAGTCAACACGCAGCTAACTATGGCTACACCTTC. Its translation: CASSQHAANYGYTF.